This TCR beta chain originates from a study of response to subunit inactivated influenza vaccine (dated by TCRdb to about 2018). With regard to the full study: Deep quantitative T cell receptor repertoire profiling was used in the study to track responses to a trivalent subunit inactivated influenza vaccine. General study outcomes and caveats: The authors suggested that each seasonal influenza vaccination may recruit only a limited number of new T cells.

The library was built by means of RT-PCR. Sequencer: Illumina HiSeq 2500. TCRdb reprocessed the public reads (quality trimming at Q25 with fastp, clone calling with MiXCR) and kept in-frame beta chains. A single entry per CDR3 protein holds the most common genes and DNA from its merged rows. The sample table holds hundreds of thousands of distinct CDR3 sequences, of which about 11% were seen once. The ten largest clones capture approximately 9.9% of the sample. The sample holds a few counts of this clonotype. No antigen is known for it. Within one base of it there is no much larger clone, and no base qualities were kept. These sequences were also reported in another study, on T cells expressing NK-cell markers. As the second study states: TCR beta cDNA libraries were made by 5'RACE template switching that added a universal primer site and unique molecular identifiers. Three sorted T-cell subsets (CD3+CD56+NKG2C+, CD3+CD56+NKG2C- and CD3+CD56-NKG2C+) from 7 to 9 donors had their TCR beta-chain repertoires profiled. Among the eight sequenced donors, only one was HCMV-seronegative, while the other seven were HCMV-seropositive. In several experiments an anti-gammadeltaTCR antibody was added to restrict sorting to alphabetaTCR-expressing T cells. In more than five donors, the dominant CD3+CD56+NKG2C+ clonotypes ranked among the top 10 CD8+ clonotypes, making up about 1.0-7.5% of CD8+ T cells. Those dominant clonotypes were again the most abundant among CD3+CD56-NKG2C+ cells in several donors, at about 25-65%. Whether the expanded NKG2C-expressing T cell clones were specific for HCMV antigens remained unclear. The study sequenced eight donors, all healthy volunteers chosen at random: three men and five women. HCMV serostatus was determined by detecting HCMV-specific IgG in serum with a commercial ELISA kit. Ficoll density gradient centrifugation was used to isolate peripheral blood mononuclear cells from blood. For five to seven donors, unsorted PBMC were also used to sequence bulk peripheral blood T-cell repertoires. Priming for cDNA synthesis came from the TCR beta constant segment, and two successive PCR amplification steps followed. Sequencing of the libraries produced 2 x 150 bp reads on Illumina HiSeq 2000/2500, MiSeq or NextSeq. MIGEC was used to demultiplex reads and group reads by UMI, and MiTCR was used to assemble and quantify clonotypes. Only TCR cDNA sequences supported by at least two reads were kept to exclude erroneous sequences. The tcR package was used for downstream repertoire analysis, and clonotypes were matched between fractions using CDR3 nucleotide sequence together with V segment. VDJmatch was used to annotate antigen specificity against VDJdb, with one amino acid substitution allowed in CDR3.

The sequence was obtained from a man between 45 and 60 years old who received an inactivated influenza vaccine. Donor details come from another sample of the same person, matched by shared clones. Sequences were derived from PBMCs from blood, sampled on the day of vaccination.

CDR3 protein: CASSPAPGQGGNEQFF. The DNA sequence is TGTGCCAGCAGCCCAGCACCCGGACAGGGTGGAAATGAGCAGTTCTTC. The chain is made from TRBV28 and TRBJ2-1, with 8 middle bases fitting TRBD1. The CDR3 runs 16 amino acids, cysteine and phenylalanine included. Solely the CDR3 DNA is kept, with 48 bases framed from the first base. V trim: 6 bases; J trim: 7 bases; unmatched bases: 14. CDR1 and CDR2 were assigned from the germline V gene as MDHEN and SYDVKM. The CDR3, completed at both ends by the reference TRBV28 and TRBJ2-1 genes, gives the full variable domain DVKVTQSSRYLVKRTGEKVFLECVQDMDHENMFWYRQDPGLGLRLIYFSYDVKMKEKGDIPEGYSVSREKKERFSLILESASTNQTSMYLCASSPAPGQGGNEQFFGPGTRLTVL.